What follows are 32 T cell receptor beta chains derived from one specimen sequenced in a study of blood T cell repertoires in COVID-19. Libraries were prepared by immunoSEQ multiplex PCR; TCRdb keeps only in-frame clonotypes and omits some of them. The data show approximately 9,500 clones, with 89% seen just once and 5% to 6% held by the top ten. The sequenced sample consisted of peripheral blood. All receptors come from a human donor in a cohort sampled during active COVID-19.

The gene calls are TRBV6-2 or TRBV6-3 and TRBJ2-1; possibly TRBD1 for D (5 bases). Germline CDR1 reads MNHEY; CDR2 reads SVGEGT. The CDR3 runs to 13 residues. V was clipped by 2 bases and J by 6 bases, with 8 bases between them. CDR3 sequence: CASSYDRTNEQFF. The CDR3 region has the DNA TGTGCCAGCAGTTACGACAGAACCAATGAGCAGTTCTTC.

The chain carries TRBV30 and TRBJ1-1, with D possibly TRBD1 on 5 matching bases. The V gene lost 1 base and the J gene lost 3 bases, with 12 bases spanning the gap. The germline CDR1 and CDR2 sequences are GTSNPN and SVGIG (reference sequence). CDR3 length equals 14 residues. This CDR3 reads CAWSGGAGDTEAFF. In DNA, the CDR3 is TGTGCCTGGAGTGGGGGTGCGGGGGACACTGAAGCTTTCTTT.

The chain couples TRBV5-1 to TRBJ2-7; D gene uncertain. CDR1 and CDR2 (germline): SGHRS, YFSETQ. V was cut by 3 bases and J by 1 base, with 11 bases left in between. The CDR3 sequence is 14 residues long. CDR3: CASSWAYNSYEQYF. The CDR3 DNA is TGCGCCAGCAGCTGGGCTTACAATTCCTACGAGCAGTACTTC.

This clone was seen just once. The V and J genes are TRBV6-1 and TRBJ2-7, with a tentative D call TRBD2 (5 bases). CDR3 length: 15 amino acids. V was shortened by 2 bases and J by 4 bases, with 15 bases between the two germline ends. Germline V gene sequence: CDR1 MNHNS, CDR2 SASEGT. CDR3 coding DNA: TGTGCCAGCAGTGAATCTAGAAGGAGCGGTTACGAGCAGTACTTC. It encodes CASSESRRSGYEQYF.

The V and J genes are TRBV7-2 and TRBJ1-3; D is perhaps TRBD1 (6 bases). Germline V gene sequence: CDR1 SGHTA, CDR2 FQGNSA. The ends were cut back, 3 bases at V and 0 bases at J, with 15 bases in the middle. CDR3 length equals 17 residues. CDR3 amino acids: CASSFPQGGGSGNTIYF. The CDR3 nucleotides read TGTGCCAGCAGCTTCCCCCAAGGGGGGGGCTCTGGAAACACCATATATTTT. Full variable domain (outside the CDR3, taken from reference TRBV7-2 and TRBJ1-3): GAGVSQSPSNKVTEKGKDVELRCDPISGHTALYWYRQSLGQGLEFLIYFQGNSAPDKSGLPSDRFSAERTGGSVSTLTIQRTQQEDSAVYLCASSFPQGGGSGNTIYFGEGSWLTVV.

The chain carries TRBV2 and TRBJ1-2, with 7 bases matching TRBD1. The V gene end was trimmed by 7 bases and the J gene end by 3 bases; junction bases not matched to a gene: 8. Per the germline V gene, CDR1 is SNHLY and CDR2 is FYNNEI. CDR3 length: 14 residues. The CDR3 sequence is CASTLRGFDYGYTF. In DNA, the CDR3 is TGTGCCAGCACGCTCAGGGGGTTCGACTATGGCTACACCTTC.

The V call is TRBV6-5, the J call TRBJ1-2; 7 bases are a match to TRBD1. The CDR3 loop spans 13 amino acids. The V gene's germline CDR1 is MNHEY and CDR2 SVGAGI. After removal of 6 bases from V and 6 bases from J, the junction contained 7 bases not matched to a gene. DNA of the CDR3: TGTGCCAGCAGCTTGGACAGGCAGCATGGCTACACCTTC. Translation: CASSLDRQHGYTF.

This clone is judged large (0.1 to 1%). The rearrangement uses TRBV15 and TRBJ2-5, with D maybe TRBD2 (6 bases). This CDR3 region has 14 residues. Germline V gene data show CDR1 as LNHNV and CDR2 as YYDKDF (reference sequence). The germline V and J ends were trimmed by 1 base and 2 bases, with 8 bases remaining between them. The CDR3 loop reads CATSRASEQETQYF. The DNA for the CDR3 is TGTGCCACCAGCAGAGCTAGCGAGCAAGAGACCCAGTACTTC.

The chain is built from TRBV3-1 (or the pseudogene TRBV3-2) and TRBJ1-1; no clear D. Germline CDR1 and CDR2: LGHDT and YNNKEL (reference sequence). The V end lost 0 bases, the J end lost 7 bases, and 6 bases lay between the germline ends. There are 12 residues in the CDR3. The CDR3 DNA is TGTGCCAGCAGCCAAGATCGTTATGAAGCTTTCTTT. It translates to CASSQDRYEAFF.

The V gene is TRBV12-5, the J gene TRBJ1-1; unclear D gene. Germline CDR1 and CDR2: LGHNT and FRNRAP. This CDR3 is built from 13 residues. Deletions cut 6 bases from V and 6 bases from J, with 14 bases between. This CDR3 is CASGPRRESEAFF. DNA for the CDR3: TGTGCTAGTGGCCCGCGGCGCGAGTCTGAAGCTTTCTTT.

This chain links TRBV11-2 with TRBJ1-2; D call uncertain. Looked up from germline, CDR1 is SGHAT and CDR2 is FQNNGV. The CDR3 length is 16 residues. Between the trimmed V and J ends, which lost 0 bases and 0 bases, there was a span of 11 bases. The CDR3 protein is CASSLEPLLANYGYTF. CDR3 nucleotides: TGTGCCAGCAGCTTAGAGCCACTATTAGCTAACTATGGCTACACCTTC.

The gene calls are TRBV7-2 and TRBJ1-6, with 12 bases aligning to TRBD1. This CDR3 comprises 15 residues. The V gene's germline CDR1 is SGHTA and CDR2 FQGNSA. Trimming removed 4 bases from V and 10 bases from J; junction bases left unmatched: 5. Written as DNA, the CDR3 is TGTGCCAGCAGCTGGGACAGGGGGCTTAAGTCACCCCTCCACTTT. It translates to CASSWDRGLKSPLHF.

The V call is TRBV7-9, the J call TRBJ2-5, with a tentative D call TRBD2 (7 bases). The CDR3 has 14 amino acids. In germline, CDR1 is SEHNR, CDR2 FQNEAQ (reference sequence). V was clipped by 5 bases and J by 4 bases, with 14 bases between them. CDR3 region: CASSPGGRGETQYF. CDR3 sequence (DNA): TGTGCCAGCAGCCCCGGGGGGCGAGGAGAGACCCAGTACTTC.

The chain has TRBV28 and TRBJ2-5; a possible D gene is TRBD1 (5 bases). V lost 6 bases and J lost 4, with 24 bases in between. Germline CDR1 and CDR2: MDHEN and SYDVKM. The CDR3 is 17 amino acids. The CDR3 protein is CASSPGSAPRRGETQYF. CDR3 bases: TGTGCCAGCAGCCCCGGTTCGGCTCCGCGAAGGGGAGAGACCCAGTACTTC.

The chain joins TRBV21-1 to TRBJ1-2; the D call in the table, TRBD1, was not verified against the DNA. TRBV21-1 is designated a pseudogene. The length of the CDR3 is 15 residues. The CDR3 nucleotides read TGTGCCAGCAGTTGCCGGGACAGGGGATGCTATGGCTACACCTTC. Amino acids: CASSCRDRGCYGYTF.

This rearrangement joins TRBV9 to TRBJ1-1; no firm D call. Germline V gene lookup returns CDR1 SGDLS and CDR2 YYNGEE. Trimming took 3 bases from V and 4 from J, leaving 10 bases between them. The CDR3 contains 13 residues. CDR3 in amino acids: CASSATGFTEAFF. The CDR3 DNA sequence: TGTGCCAGCAGCGCGACGGGTTTCACTGAAGCTTTCTTT.

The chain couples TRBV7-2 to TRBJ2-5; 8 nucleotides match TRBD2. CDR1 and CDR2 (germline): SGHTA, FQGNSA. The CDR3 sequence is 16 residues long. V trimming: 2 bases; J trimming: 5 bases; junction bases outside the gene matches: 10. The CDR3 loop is CASSLSGGLLRETQYF. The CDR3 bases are TGTGCCAGCAGCTTAAGCGGGGGCCTTCTGCGGGAGACCCAGTACTTC.

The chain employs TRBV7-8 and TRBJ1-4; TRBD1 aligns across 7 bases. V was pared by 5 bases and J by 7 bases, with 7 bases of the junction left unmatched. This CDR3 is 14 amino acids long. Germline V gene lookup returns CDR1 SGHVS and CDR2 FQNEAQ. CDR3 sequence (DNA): TGTGCCAGCAGCAAACAGGGGTGGGGTGAAAAACTGTTTTTT. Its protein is CASSKQGWGEKLFF.

For the CDR3, the DNA is TGTGCCAGCTCACGGGGACAGGGGAACTACGAGCAGTACTTC. Translation gives CASSRGQGNYEQYF. The chain joins TRBV18 to TRBJ2-7; TRBD1 aligns across 10 bases. The CDR3 has 14 amino acids. The trim removed 4 bases at V and 3 bases at J, leaving 3 bases unmatched. Germline V gene data show CDR1 as KGHSH and CDR2 as LQKENI.

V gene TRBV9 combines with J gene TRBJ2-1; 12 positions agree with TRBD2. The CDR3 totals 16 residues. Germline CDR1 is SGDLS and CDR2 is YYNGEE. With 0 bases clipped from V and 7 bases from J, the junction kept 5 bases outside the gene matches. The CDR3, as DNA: TGTGCCAGCAGCGTAGGGCTAGCGGGGGGGCAGAATGAGCAGTTCTTC. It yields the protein CASSVGLAGGQNEQFF.

CDR3 coding DNA: TGTGCCAGCAGTGAAATGGGGGGTGGGGTTCAGCCCCAGCATTTT. This codes for CASSEMGGGVQPQHF. The J gene is TRBJ1-5, the V gene TRBV6-1, with a weak D call TRBD1 (5 bases). The CDR3 length is 15 residues. The V end lost 2 bases, the J end lost 6 bases, and 14 bases lay between the germline ends. In germline, CDR1 is MNHNS, CDR2 SASEGT.

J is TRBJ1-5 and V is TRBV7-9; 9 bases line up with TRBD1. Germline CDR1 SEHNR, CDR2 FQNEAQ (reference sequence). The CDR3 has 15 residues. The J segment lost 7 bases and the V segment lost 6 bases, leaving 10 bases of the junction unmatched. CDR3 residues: CASSPGQGFGQPQHF. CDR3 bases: TGTGCCAGCAGTCCAGGACAGGGGTTCGGGCAGCCCCAGCATTTT.

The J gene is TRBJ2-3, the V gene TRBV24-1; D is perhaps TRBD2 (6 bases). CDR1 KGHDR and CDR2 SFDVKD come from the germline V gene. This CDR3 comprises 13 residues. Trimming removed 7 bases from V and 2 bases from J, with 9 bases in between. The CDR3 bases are TGTGCCACCAGGGGGGAGGTCACAGATACGCAGTATTTT. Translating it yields CATRGEVTDTQYF.

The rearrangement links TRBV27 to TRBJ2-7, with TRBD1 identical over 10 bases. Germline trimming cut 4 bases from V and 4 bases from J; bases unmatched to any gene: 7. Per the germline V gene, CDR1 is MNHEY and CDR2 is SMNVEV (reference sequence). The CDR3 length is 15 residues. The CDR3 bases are TGTGCCAGCAGTTCCGCCGGGACAGGGGTATACGAGCAGTACTTC. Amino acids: CASSSAGTGVYEQYF.

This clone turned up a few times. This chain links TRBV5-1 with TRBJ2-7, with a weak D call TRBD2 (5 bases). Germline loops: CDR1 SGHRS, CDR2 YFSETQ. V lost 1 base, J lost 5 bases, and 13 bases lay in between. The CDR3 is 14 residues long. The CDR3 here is CASSLSGNENEQYF. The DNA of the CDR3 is TGCGCCAGCAGCTTGTCCGGGAACGAAAACGAGCAGTACTTC.

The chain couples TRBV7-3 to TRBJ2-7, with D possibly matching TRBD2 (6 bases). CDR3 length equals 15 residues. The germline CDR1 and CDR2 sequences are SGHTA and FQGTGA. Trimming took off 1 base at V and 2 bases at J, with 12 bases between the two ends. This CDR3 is CASSLRGGAPYEQYF. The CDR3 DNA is TGTGCCAGCAGCTTAAGAGGAGGGGCCCCCTACGAGCAGTACTTC.

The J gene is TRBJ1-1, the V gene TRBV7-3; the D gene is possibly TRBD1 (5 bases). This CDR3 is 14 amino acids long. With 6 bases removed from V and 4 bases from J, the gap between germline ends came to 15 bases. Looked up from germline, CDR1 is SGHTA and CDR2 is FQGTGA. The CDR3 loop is CASSSVGGGTEAFF. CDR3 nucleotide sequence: TGTGCCAGCAGTTCGGTGGGGGGAGGCACTGAAGCTTTCTTT. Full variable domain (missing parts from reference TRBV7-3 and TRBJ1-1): GAGVSQTPSNKVTEKGKYVELRCDPISGHTALYWYRQSLGQGPEFLIYFQGTGAADDSGLPNDRFFAVRPEGSVSTLKIQRTERGDSAVYLCASSSVGGGTEAFFGQGTRLTVV.

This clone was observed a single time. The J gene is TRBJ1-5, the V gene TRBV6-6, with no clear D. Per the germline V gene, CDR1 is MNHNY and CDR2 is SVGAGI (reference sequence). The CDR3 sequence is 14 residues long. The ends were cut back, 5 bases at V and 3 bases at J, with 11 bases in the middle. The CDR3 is CASSTRQDNQPQHF. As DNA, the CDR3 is TGTGCCAGCAGTACCCGGCAGGACAATCAGCCCCAGCATTTT.

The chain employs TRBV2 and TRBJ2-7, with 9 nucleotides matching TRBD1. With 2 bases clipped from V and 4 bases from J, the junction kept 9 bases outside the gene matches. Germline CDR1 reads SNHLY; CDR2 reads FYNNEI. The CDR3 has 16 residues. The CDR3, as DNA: TGTGCCAGCAGTGAAAGAACAGGGGGCGAATCTTACGAGCAGTACTTC. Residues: CASSERTGGESYEQYF.

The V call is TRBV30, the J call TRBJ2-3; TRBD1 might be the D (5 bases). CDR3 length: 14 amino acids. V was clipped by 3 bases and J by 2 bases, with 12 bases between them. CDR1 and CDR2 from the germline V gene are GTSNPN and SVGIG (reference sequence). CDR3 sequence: CAWSPGASTDTQYF. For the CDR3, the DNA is TGTGCCTGGAGCCCTGGGGCCTCCACAGATACGCAGTATTTT. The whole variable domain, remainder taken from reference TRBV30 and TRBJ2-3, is SQTIHQWPATLVQPVGSPLSLECTVEGTSNPNLYWYRQAAGRGLQLLFYSVGIGQISSEVPQNLSASRPQDRQFILSSKKLLLSDSGFYLCAWSPGASTDTQYFGPGTRLTVL.

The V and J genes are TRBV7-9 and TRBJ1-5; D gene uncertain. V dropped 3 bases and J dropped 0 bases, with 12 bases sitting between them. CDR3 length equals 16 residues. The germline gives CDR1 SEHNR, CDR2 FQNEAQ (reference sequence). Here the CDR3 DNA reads TGTGCCAGCAGCTTGTGGGCGACGGATAGCAATCAGCCCCAGCATTTT. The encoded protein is CASSLWATDSNQPQHF.

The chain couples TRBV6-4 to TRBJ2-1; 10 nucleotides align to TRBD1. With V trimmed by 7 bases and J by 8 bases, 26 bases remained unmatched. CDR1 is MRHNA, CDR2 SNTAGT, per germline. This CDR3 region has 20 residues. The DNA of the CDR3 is TGTGCCAGCATCGACAGGGGGCTGCGGGGGCCCCCCACACAAAGCGATGAGCAGTTCTTC. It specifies CASIDRGLRGPPTQSDEQFF.